This is a list of T cell receptor beta chains from one sample in a study of shared clonotypes between healthy human individuals. Produced via immunoSEQ multiplex PCR; TCRdb's table is partial and in-frame only. This table holds about 320,000 clones, around 86% found once. The sequencing input was memory CD8+ T cells sorted from blood. These receptors originate from a young man in good health. CDR3s include the opening cysteine and the closing phenylalanine or tryptophan. A D gene is named only where the DNA matches it firmly. Clone size is stated in some rows and not others, as once, few, many or a class when expanded.

CDR3aa: CASSLAPPRDRVYGYTF
CDR3nt: TGTGCCAGCAGCCTAGCTCCCCCCCGCGACAGGGTCTATGGCTACACCTTC
abundance: NA
d_gene: TRBD1
v_gene: TRBV11-2
j_gene: TRBJ1-2

CDR3aa: CASSEAGGYGYTF
CDR3nt: TGTGCCAGCAGCGAGGCCGGGGGCTATGGCTACACCTTC
abundance: NA
d_gene: NA
v_gene: TRBV9
j_gene: TRBJ1-2

CDR3aa: CASSDLAGGAEAFF
CDR3nt: TGTGCCAGCAGTGATCTAGCAGGGGGGGCTGAAGCTTTCTTT
abundance: NA
d_gene: TRBD1
v_gene: TRBV2
j_gene: TRBJ1-1

CDR3aa: CASSLSGGALETQYF
CDR3nt: TGTGCCAGCAGTCTGAGCGGGGGGGCATTAGAGACCCAGTACTTC
abundance: NA
d_gene: TRBD2
v_gene: TRBV27
j_gene: TRBJ2-5

CDR3aa: CASSPGQGWVTEAFF
CDR3nt: TGTGCCAGCAGCCCGGGACAGGGGTGGGTCACTGAAGCTTTCTTT
abundance: NA
d_gene: TRBD1
v_gene: TRBV7-6
j_gene: TRBJ1-1

CDR3aa: CASSQLSGPNEKLFF
CDR3nt: TGCGCCAGCAGCCAACTGTCAGGACCTAATGAAAAACTGTTTTTT
abundance: NA
d_gene: NA
v_gene: TRBV4-1
j_gene: TRBJ1-4

CDR3aa: CASSSGTYNEQFF
CDR3nt: TGTGCCAGCAGTTCCGGGACATACAATGAGCAGTTCTTC
abundance: once
d_gene: NA
v_gene: TRBV6-5
j_gene: TRBJ2-1

CDR3aa: CASLKPRTGVRYGYTF
CDR3nt: TGTGCCAGTTTGAAACCCCGGACAGGGGTCCGATATGGCTACACCTTC
abundance: NA
d_gene: TRBD1
v_gene: TRBV2
j_gene: TRBJ1-2

CDR3aa: CAAGATGSNQPQHF
CDR3nt: TGTGCCGCGGGGGCAACGGGGAGCAATCAGCCCCAGCATTTT
abundance: once
d_gene: NA
v_gene: TRBV6-1
j_gene: TRBJ1-5

CDR3aa: CASSLPGTSGTSTDTQYF
CDR3nt: TGTGCCAGCAGTTTACCTGGGACTAGCGGGACTAGCACAGATACGCAGTATTTT
abundance: NA
d_gene: TRBD2
v_gene: TRBV28
j_gene: TRBJ2-3

CDR3aa: CASSYGGDNEQFF
CDR3nt: TGTGCCAGCAGTTACGGCGGGGACAATGAGCAGTTCTTC
abundance: NA
d_gene: NA
v_gene: TRBV6-5
j_gene: TRBJ2-1

CDR3aa: CASQGAKMYTDTQYF
CDR3nt: TGTGCCAGCCAAGGTGCTAAAATGTATACAGATACGCAGTATTTT
abundance: NA
d_gene: NA
v_gene: TRBV28
j_gene: TRBJ2-3

CDR3aa: CASSFSGGSSYEQYF
CDR3nt: TGTGCCAGCAGCTTTAGCGGGGGTTCCTCCTACGAGCAGTACTTC
abundance: NA
d_gene: TRBD2
v_gene: TRBV5-4
j_gene: TRBJ2-7

CDR3aa: CASSQDWTSGAPQETQYF
CDR3nt: TGTGCCAGCAGCCAAGACTGGACTAGCGGGGCCCCCCAAGAGACCCAGTACTTC
abundance: NA
d_gene: TRBD2
v_gene: TRBV14
j_gene: TRBJ2-5

CDR3aa: CASATLSGDPYEQYF
CDR3nt: TGTGCCAGCGCGACACTTTCGGGGGACCCCTACGAGCAGTACTTC
abundance: NA
d_gene: NA
v_gene: TRBV7-9
j_gene: TRBJ2-7

CDR3aa: CASRQKGGTNTEAFF
CDR3nt: TGTGCCAGCAGACAGAAGGGCGGCACCAACACTGAAGCTTTCTTT
abundance: NA
d_gene: NA
v_gene: TRBV6-5
j_gene: TRBJ1-1

CDR3aa: CASSTYEQYF
CDR3nt: TGTGCCAGCAGCACCTACGAGCAGTACTTC
abundance: NA
d_gene: NA
v_gene: TRBV11-2
j_gene: TRBJ2-7

CDR3aa: CASSQDSGFHEQFF
CDR3nt: TGCGCCAGCAGCCAAGATTCGGGGTTCCATGAGCAGTTCTTC
abundance: once
d_gene: NA
v_gene: TRBV4-1
j_gene: TRBJ2-1

CDR3aa: CASSTLKGQNTEAFF
CDR3nt: TGTGCCAGCAGCACCCTAAAGGGACAAAACACTGAAGCTTTCTTT
abundance: NA
d_gene: NA
v_gene: TRBV7-9
j_gene: TRBJ1-1

CDR3aa: CASSLAGGTKNIQYF
CDR3nt: TGTGCCAGCAGTCTAGCGGGGGGGACCAAAAACATTCAGTACTTC
abundance: NA
d_gene: TRBD2
v_gene: TRBV5-4
j_gene: TRBJ2-4

CDR3aa: CASSIHLLVERQPQHF
CDR3nt: TGTGCCAGTAGTATTCACCTTCTAGTGGAGCGCCAGCCCCAGCATTTT
abundance: NA
d_gene: NA
v_gene: TRBV19
j_gene: TRBJ1-5

CDR3aa: CASSQDRVDIQYF
CDR3nt: TGTGCCAGCAGCCAGGACAGGGTTGACATTCAGTACTTC
abundance: NA
d_gene: TRBD1
v_gene: TRBV5-6
j_gene: TRBJ2-4